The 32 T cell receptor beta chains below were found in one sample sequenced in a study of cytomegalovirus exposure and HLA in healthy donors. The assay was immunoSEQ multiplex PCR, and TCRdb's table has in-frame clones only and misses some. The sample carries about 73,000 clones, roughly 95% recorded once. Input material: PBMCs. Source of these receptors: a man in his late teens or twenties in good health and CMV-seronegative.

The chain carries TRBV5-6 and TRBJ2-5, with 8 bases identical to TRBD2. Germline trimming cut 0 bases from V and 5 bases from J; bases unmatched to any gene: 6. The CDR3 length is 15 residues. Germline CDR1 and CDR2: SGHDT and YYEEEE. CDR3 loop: CASSLEARGGETQYF. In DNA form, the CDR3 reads TGTGCCAGCAGCTTGGAGGCCCGGGGGGGGGAGACCCAGTACTTC.

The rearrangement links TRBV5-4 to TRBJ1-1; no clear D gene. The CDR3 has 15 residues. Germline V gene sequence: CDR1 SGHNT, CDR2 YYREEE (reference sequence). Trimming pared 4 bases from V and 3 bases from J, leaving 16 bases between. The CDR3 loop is CASSLQSAGYTEAFF. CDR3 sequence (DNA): TGTGCCAGCAGCCTCCAAAGTGCGGGTTACACTGAAGCTTTCTTT.

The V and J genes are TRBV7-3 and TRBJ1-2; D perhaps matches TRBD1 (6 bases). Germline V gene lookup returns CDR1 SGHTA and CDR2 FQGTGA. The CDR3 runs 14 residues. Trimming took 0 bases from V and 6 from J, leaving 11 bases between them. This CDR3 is CASSLTSTGNGYTF. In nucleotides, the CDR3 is TGTGCCAGCAGCTTAACGTCCACAGGGAATGGCTACACCTTC.

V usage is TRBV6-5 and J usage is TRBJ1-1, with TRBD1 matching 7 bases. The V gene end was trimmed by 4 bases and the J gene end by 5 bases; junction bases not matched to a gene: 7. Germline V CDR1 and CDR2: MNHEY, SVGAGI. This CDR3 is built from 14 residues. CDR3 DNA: TGTGCCAGCAGTTTAGACAGGGTTCTAACTGAAGCTTTCTTT. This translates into CASSLDRVLTEAFF.

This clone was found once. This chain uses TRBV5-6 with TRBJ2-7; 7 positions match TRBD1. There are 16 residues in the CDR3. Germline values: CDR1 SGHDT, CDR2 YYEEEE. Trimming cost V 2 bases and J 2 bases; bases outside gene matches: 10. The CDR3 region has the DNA TGTGCCAGCAGCTTCATACTACCGGGACAGACCTACGAGCAGTACTTC. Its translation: CASSFILPGQTYEQYF. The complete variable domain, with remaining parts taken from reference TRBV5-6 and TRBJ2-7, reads DAGVTQSPTHLIKTRGQQVTLRCSPKSGHDTVSWYQQALGQGPQFIFQYYEEEERQRGNFPDRFSGHQFPNYSSELNVNALLLGDSALYLCASSFILPGQTYEQYFGPGTRLTVT.

CDR3 in amino acids: CAISEFLTDEAFF. In DNA, the CDR3 is TGTGCCATCAGTGAGTTCTTGACAGACGAAGCTTTCTTT. This chain uses TRBV10-3 with TRBJ1-1; D is perhaps TRBD1 (5 bases). The CDR3 is 13 amino acids. Trimming took 1 base from V and 8 from J, leaving 11 bases between them. Germline V CDR1 and CDR2: ENHRY, SYGVKD.

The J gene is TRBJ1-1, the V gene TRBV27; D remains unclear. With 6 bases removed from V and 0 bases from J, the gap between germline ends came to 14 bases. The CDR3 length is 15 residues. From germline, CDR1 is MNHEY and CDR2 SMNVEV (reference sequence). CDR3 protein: CASSQLVSMNTEAFF. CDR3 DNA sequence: TGTGCCAGCAGCCAACTCGTGTCCATGAACACTGAAGCTTTCTTT.

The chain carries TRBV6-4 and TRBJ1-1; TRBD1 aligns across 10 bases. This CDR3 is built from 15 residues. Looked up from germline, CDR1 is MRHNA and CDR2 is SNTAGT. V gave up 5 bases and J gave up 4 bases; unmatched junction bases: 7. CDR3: CASSLEGQGVTEAFF. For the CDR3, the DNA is TGTGCCAGCAGTCTAGAAGGACAGGGGGTCACTGAAGCTTTCTTT.

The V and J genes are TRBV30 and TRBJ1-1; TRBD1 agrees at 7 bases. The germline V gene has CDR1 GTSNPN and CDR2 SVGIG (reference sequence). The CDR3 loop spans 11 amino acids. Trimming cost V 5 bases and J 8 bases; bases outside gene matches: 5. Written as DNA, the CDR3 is TGTGCCTGGGTCGACAGGGAAGAAGCTTTCTTT. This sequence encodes CAWVDREEAFF.

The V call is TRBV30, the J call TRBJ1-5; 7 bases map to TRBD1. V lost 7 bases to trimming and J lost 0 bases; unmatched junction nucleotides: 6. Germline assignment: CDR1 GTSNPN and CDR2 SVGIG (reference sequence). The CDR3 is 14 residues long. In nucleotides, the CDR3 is TGTGCCTCGACGACAGGGTATAGCAATCAGCCCCAGCATTTT. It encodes CASTTGYSNQPQHF.

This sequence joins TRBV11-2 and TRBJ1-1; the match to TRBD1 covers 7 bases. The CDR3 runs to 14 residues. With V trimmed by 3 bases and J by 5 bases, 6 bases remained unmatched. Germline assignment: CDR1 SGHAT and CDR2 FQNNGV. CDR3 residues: CASSLEGALTEAFF. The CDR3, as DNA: TGTGCCAGCAGCTTGGAGGGGGCTCTTACTGAAGCTTTCTTT.

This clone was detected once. CDR3 in DNA: TGTGCCAGCAGTTTGTCCGGGACAGCCTACGAGCAGTACTTC. Its protein product is CASSLSGTAYEQYF. The chain recombines TRBV27 with TRBJ2-7; 7 positions agree with TRBD1. Germline assignment: CDR1 MNHEY and CDR2 SMNVEV (reference sequence). V dropped 3 bases and J dropped 2; count of bases not matched to a gene: 4. The length of the CDR3 is 14 residues.

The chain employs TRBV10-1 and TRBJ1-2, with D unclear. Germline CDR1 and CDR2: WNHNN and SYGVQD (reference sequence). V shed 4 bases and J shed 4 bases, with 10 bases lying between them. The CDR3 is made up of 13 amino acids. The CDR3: CASSGDFPYGYTF. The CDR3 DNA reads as TGCGCCAGCAGTGGAGATTTTCCCTATGGCTACACCTTC.

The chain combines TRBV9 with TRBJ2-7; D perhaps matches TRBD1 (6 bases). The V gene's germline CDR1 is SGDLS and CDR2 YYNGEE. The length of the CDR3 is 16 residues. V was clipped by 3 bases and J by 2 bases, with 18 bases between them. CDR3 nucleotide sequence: TGTGCCAGCAGCGCGGAAAGGACAGCGTCTCCCTACGAGCAGTACTTC. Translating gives CASSAERTASPYEQYF. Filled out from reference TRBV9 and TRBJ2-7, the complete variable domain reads DSGVTQTPKHLITATGQRVTLRCSPRSGDLSVYWYQQSLDQGLQFLIQYYNGEERAKGNILERFSAQQFPDLHSELNLSSLELGDSALYFCASSAERTASPYEQYFGPGTRLTVT.

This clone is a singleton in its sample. The CDR3 DNA reads TGTGCCAGCAGCCGACAGGCAGGGGCGGATGAAAAACTGTTTTTT. It encodes CASSRQAGADEKLFF. This chain uses TRBV7-2 with TRBJ1-4, with a tentative D call TRBD1 (6 bases). Trimming took 5 bases from V and 6 from J, leaving 16 bases between them. The germline V gene has CDR1 SGHTA and CDR2 FQGNSA. CDR3 length: 15 amino acids.

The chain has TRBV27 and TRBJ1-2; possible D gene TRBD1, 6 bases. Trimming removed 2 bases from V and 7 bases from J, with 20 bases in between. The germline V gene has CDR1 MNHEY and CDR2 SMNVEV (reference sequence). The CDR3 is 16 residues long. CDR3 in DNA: TGTGCCAGCAGTTTACGCGTAGGGACAAGAGGTGGTGGCTACACCTTC. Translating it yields CASSLRVGTRGGGYTF.

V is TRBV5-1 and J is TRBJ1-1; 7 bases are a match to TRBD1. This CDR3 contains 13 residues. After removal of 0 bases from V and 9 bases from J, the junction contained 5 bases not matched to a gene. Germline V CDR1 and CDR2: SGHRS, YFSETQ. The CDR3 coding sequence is TGCGCCAGCAGCTTGGCTGGGGGACAGCAAGCTTTCTTT. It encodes CASSLAGGQQAFF.

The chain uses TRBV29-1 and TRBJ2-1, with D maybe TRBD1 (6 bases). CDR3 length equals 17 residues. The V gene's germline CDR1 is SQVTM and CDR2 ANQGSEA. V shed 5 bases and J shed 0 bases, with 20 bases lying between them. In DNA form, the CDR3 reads TGCAGCGTTCGAACAGGGAAAGAGGGTAGCTCCTACAATGAGCAGTTCTTC. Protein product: CSVRTGKEGSSYNEQFF.

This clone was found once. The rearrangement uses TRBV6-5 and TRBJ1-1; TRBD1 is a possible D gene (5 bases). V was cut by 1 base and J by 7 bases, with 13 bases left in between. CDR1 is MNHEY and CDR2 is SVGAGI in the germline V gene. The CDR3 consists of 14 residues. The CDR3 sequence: CASSYLGEGNEAFF. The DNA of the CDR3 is TGTGCCAGCAGTTACTTAGGGGAGGGGAATGAAGCTTTCTTT.

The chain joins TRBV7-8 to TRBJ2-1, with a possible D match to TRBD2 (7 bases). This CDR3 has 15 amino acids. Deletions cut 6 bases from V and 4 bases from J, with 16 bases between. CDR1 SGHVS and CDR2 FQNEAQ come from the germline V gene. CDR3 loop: CASSPRGGTYNEQFF. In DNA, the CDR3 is TGTGCCAGCAGTCCCCGGGGAGGGACATACAATGAGCAGTTCTTC.

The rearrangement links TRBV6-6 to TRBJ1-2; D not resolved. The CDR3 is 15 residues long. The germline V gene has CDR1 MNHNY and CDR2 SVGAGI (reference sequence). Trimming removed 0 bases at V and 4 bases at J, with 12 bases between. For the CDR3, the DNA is TGTGCCAGCAGTTACTCGACGGCGGATCCCTATGGCTACACCTTC. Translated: CASSYSTADPYGYTF.

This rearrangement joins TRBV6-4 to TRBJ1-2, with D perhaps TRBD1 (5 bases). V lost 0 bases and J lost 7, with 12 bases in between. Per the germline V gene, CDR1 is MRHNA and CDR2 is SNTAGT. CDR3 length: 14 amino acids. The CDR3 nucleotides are TGTGCCAGCAGTGACTCGTCGGGGGTAGGTGGCTACACCTTC. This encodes CASSDSSGVGGYTF.

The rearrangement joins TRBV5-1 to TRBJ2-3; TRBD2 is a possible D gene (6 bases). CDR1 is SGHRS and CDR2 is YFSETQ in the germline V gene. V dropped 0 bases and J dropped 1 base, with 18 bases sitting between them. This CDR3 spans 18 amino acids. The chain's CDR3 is CASSLEKGTERGTDTQYF. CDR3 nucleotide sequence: TGCGCCAGCAGCTTGGAAAAGGGGACTGAGAGGGGCACAGATACGCAGTATTTT. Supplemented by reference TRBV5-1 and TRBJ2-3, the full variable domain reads KAGVTQTPRYLIKTRGQQVTLSCSPISGHRSVSWYQQTPGQGLQFLFEYFSETQRNKGNFPGRFSGRQFSNSRSEMNVSTLELGDSALYLCASSLEKGTERGTDTQYFGPGTRLTVL.

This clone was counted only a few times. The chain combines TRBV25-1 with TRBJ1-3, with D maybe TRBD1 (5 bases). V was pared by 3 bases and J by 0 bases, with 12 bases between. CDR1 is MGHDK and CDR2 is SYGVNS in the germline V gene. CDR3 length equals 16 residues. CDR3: CASSDLQENSGNTIYF. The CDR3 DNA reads TGTGCCAGCAGTGACTTACAGGAAAACTCTGGAAACACCATATATTTT. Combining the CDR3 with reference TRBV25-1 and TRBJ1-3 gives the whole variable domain EADIYQTPRYLVIGTGKKITLECSQTMGHDKMYWYQQDPGMELHLIHYSYGVNSTEKGDLSSESTVSRIRTEHFPLTLESARPSHTSQYLCASSDLQENSGNTIYFGEGSWLTVV.

CDR3 nucleotides: TGTGCCAGCAGTTTATGGACGGGAACGGTGTATCAGCCCCAGCATTTT. It encodes CASSLWTGTVYQPQHF. The chain has TRBV28 and TRBJ1-5; the D is unclear. The germline V gene has CDR1 MDHEN and CDR2 SYDVKM. Trimming cost V 0 bases and J 5 bases, with 14 bases left between them. The CDR3 loop spans 16 amino acids.

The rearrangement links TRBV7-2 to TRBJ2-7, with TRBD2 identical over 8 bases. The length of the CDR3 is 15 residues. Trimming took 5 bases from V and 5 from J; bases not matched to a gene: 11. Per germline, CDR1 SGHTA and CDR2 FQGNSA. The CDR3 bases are TGTGCCAGCAGCCGGATGGAGCGGGGGCGTCACGAGCAGTACTTC. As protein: CASSRMERGRHEQYF.

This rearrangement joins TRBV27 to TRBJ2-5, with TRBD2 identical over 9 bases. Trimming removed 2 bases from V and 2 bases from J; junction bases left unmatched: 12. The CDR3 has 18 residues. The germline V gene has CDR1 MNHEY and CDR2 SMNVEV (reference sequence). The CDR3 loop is CASSLIRGSAGGQETQYF. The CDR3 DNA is TGTGCCAGCAGTTTAATCCGGGGGTCGGCGGGGGGGCAAGAGACCCAGTACTTC.

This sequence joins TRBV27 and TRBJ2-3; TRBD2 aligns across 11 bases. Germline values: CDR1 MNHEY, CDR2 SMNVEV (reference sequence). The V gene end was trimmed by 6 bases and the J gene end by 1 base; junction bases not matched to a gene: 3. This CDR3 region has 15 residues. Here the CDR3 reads CASRLTSGGTDTQYF. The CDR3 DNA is TGTGCCAGCAGATTGACTAGCGGGGGCACAGATACGCAGTATTTT.

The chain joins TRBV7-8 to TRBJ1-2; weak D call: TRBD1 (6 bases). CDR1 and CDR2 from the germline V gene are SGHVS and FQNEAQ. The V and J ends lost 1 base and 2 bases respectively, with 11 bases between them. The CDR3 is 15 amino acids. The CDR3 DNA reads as TGTGCCAGCAGCTTAGAGCCAGGGACAAACTATGGCTACACCTTC. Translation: CASSLEPGTNYGYTF.

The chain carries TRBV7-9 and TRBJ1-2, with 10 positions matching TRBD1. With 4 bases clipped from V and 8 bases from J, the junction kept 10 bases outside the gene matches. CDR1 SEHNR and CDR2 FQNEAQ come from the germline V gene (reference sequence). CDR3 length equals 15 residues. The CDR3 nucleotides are TGTGCCAGCAGCTGGGCGATGACAGGGGGCAGAGGCTACACCTTC. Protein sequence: CASSWAMTGGRGYTF.

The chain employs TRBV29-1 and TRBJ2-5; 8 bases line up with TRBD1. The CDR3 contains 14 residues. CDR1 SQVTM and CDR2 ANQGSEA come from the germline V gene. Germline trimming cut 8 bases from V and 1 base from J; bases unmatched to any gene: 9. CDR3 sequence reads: CSTSSGTGQETQYF. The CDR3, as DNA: TGCAGCACATCGTCCGGGACAGGCCAAGAGACCCAGTACTTC.

CDR3 in DNA: TGTGCCAGCAGCACCCGGACAGGGAACACTGAAGCTTTCTTT. This sequence encodes CASSTRTGNTEAFF. This sequence joins TRBV14 and TRBJ1-1; 7 nucleotides align to TRBD1. J gave up 1 base and V 5 bases, and 4 bases lay outside the gene matches. The CDR3 loop spans 14 amino acids. The V gene's germline CDR1 is SGHDN and CDR2 FVKESK.